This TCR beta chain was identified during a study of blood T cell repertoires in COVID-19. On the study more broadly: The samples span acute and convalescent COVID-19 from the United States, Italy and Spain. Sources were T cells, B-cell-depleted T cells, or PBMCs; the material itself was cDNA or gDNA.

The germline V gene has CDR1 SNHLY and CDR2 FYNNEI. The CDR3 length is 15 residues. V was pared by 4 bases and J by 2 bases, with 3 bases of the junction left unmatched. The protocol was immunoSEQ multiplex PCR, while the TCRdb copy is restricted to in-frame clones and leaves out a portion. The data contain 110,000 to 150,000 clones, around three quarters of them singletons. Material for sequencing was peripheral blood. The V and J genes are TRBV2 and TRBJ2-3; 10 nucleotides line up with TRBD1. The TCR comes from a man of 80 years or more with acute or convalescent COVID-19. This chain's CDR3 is CASSADRGYTDTQYF. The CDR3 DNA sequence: TGTGCCAGCAGTGCGGACAGGGGGTACACAGATACGCAGTATTTT.